Each of the 9 T cell receptor beta chains below was sequenced from the same sample in a study of T cell repertoires in cytomegalovirus infection. Using its own MiXCR run on the reads, TCRdb lists one record per CDR3 protein. The data contain about 270,000 distinct CDR3 sequences, 22% of them singletons. These TCRs' antigens remain unknown. Material: cultured PBMCs, obtained from culture after CMV antigen stimulation. These TCRs come from a human donor in good health (CMV status not recorded). Some clones in this sample may be carry-over from other donors' samples.

This clonotype was seen repeatedly, ten times or more. The chain has TRBV7-2 and TRBJ2-3; either TRBD1 or TRBD2 may fit D (6 bases each). Per germline, CDR1 SGHTA and CDR2 FQGNSA. The CDR3 spans 15 residues. Trimming pared 7 bases from V and 3 bases from J, leaving 17 bases between. The CDR3 DNA reads TGTGCCAGCAACGAAGGGGGGTGGGGGACAGATACGCAGTATTTT. The encoded protein is CASNEGGWGTDTQYF.

This clonotype has more than one count but fewer than ten. The rearrangement joins TRBV6-1 to TRBJ1-2; no firm D call. Trimming shortened V by 3 bases and J by 5 bases, and 10 bases separated the two germline ends. Germline V gene sequence: CDR1 MNHNS, CDR2 SASEGT. CDR3 size: 13 residues. The DNA for the CDR3 is TGTGCCAGCAGTGAGAGACCTGGGTATGGCTACACCTTC. It is translated as CASSERPGYGYTF.

The V call is TRBV6-5, the J call TRBJ2-2; D is perhaps TRBD2 (6 bases). Germline V gives CDR1 MNHEY, CDR2 SVGAGI. Trimming left V 2 bases short and J 5 bases short, with 12 bases between. CDR3 length: 15 amino acids. The CDR3 nucleotides are TGTGCCAGCAGTTACCCGAGGGGAGGTACCGGGGAGCTGTTTTTT. This encodes CASSYPRGGTGELFF.

This clonotype was recorded at least ten times. The genes are TRBV7-2 and TRBJ1-1; 9 nucleotides agree with TRBD1. The CDR3 length is 16 residues. The germline gives CDR1 SGHTA, CDR2 FQGNSA. After removal of 2 bases from V and 3 bases from J, the junction contained 7 bases not matched to a gene. CDR3 loop: CASSLRRTGGYTEAFF. The CDR3 DNA reads as TGTGCCAGCAGCTTAAGGCGCACAGGGGGCTACACTGAAGCTTTCTTT.

There are many counts of this clonotype. The chain joins TRBV7-8 to TRBJ2-7; D gene ambiguous. V lost 6 bases and J lost 3, with 15 bases in between. Germline V gene sequence: CDR1 SGHVS, CDR2 FQNEAQ. CDR3 size: 14 residues. CDR3 sequence: CASSMTAPLYEQYF. Written as DNA, the CDR3 is TGTGCCAGCAGTATGACGGCGCCCCTCTACGAGCAGTACTTC.

This clonotype has more than one count but fewer than ten. The CDR3 coding sequence is TGTGCCAGCAGTTCTAGCGGGAGGGCCAGAGTTGAGCAGTTCTTC. As protein: CASSSSGRARVEQFF. The V call is TRBV6-2 or TRBV6-3, the J call TRBJ2-1, with 12 bases aligning to TRBD2. Germline CDR1 reads MNHEY; CDR2 reads SVGEGT. The junction had 7 bases not matched to a gene; V was cut back by 4 bases and J by 9 bases. This CDR3 contains 15 residues.

The chain has TRBV2 and TRBJ2-5, with TRBD2 as a possible D gene (9 bases). Per germline, CDR1 SNHLY and CDR2 FYNNEI. V lost 7 bases and J 5 bases, leaving 26 bases between the germline ends. The CDR3 is made up of 17 amino acids. The CDR3 DNA follows: TGTGCCAGCACTCGAAACCTAGCGGGACAGGTCTTGGAGACCCAGTACTTC. Its protein product is CASTRNLAGQVLETQYF.

This clonotype appeared a few times. The rearrangement links TRBV19 to TRBJ1-5; 9 bases align to TRBD1. The CDR3 spans 15 residues. Trimming cost V 6 bases and J 5 bases; bases outside gene matches: 8. CDR1 is LNHDA, CDR2 SQIVND, per germline (reference sequence). This CDR3 is CASRILRDRDQPQHF. For the CDR3, the DNA is TGTGCCAGTAGGATCCTCCGGGACAGGGATCAGCCCCAGCATTTT.

This clonotype showed up many times. The J gene is TRBJ2-5, the V gene TRBV7-2; D ambiguous. The germline V and J ends were trimmed by 4 bases and 0 bases, with 6 bases remaining between them. The CDR3 is 13 amino acids. Germline-derived CDR1 and CDR2 are SGHTA and FQGNSA. The CDR3 sequence: CASSSPYQETQYF. CDR3 coding DNA: TGTGCCAGCAGCTCCCCGTACCAAGAGACCCAGTACTTC.